The clone carrying this T cell receptor beta chain was found once. The entry originates in a study of control samples from healthy donors and cancer patients. The CDR3 totals 14 residues. With 2 bases removed from V and 7 bases from J, the gap between germline ends came to 11 bases. Germline V gene sequence: CDR1 KGHDR, CDR2 SFDVKD. Repertoires were generated with immunoSEQ multiplex PCR, while TCRdb's copy carries only in-frame clones and drops some. The sample yields under 100,000 clones, 93% seen once. The chain has TRBV24-1 and TRBJ1-5, with TRBD1 as a possible D gene (6 bases). This clonotype was sampled from a woman in her twenties or thirties in good health. The sequenced sample was blood. The CDR3 sequence is CATSDWGPGQPQHF. The CDR3 coding sequence is TGTGCCACCAGTGATTGGGGGCCTGGACAGCCCCAGCATTTT.